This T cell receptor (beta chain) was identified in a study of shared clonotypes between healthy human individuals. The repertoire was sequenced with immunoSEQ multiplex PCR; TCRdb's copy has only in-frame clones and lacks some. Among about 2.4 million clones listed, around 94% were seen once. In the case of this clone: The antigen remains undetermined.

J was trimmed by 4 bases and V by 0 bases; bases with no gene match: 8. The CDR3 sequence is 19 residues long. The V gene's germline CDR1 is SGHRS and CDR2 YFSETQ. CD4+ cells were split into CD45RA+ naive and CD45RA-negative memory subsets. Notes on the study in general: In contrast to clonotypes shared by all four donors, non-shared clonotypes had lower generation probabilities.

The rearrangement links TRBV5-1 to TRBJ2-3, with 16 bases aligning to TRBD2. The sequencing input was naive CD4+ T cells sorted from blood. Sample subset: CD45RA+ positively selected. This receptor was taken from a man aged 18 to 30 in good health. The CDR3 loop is CASSLDLGLAGGPSDTQYF. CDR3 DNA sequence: TGCGCCAGCAGCTTGGACCTGGGACTAGCGGGAGGGCCCTCAGATACGCAGTATTTT.